This T cell receptor beta chain was retrieved from a study of Graves' ophthalmopathy and Graves' hyperthyroidism. Across the study: Sampling took place at initial diagnosis, with peripheral blood obtained before any treatment.

This clonotype was recorded a few times. Its antigen remains unidentified. Moderate-to-severe activity, CAS ≥3, NOSPECS ≥4 and a duration under 3 months were seen in donors with ophthalmopathy. Regarding the study as a whole: Thyroid clonotypes that were expanded above 0.001 frequency mostly also appeared in blood.

The sequenced template was RNA, covering the TCR beta CDR3 region. An initial RT-PCR round employing HTBI primers preceded a second-round multiplex PCR. TCRdb re-analysed the multiplex PCR reads in MiXCR, keeping a single row per CDR3 protein. The sample lists hundreds of thousands of distinct CDR3 sequences; approximately 40% were seen once. The source is an adult man with Graves' ophthalmopathy. Sequenced sample: peripheral blood.

The CDR3 nucleotides are TGTGCCAGCAGCGTCAAGGGGGCAAGCCCCGTGTTAGGCCCCCAGCATTTT. It encodes CASSVKGASPVLGPQHF. This chain uses TRBV9 with TRBJ1-5; 7 bases line up with TRBD1. V gave up 2 bases and J gave up 10 bases; unmatched junction bases: 18. Germline V gives CDR1 SGDLS, CDR2 YYNGEE. The CDR3 is made up of 17 amino acids.